This paragraph covers one TCR beta chain sequence. Amplification targeted TCR beta CDR3 regions from RNA transcripts. HTBI primers were employed in a first-round RT-PCR of the TCR CDR3. Using its own MiXCR run on the multiplex PCR reads, TCRdb lists one record per CDR3 protein. The sample lists some 490,000 distinct CDR3 sequences; under 25% were seen once. The CDR3 spans 15 residues. The ends were cut back, 0 bases at V and 7 bases at J, with 15 bases in the middle. The germline gives CDR1 SGDLS, CDR2 YYNGEE. The sample is drawn from a study of T cells in Graves' hyperthyroidism and ophthalmopathy. Sequenced input: blood. This chain links TRBV9 with TRBJ2-3; D is unresolved. The receptor's source is a woman in her seventies with Graves' ophthalmopathy. CDR3 sequence: CASSVGQDARNTQYF. CDR3 nucleotides: TGTGCCAGCAGCGTAGGCCAGGATGCCCGAAATACGCAGTATTTT.